This is a list of T cell receptor beta chains from one sample in a study of cytomegalovirus exposure and HLA in healthy donors. Here immunoSEQ multiplex PCR was the method, and the copy in TCRdb shows in-frame clones only, minus some. Of approximately 160,000 clones in the sample, over 70% are singletons; the top ten hold 6.5% to 9%. Sequences were obtained from PBMCs. The receptor set was obtained from a woman aged 40 to 50 in good health and CMV-seropositive. CDR3s include the opening cysteine and the closing phenylalanine or tryptophan.

CDR3	V	J
CASSRGTDAYGYTF	TRBV6-5	TRBJ1-2
CASSYTGEKNEKLFF	TRBV6-6	TRBJ1-4
CASSIVAGQDNEQFF	TRBV19	TRBJ2-1
CASASGGLYNEQFF	TRBV5-4	TRBJ2-1
CASSYVQGASSPLHF	TRBV6-5	TRBJ1-6
CASSAKTGLQNTEAFF	TRBV5-1	TRBJ1-1
CASSTTLTGYEQYF	TRBV9	TRBJ2-7
CASNDNRGAFGYTF	TRBV5-4	TRBJ1-2
CSAMTGTNTEAFF	TRBV29-1	TRBJ1-1
CASSLIQGQRRHIQYF	TRBV5-4	TRBJ2-4